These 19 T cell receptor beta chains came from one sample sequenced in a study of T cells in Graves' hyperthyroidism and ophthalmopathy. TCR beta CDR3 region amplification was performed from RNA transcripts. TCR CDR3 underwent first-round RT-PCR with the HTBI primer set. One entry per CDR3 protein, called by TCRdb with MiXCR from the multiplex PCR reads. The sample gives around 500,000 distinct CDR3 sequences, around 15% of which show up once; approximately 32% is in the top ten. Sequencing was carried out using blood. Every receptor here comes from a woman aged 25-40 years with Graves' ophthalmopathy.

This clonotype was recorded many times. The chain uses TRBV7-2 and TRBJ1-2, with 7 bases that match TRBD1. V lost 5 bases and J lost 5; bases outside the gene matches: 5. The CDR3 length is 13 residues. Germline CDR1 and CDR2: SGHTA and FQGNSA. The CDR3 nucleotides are TGTGCCAGCAGCGAGACAGGGACGTATGGCTACACCTTC. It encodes CASSETGTYGYTF.

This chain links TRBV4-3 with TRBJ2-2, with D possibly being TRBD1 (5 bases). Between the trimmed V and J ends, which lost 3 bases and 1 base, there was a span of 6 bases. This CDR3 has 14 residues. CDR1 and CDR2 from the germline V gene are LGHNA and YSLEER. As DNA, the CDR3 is TGCGCCAGCAGCCACGGACAGAACACCGGGGAGCTGTTTTTT. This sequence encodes CASSHGQNTGELFF.

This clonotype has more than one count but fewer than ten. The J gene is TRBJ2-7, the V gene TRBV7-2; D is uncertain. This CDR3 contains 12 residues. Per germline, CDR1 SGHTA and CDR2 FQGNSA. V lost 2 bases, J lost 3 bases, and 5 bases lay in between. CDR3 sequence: CASSLKDYEQYF. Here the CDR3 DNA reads TGTGCCAGCAGCTTAAAGGACTACGAGCAGTACTTC.

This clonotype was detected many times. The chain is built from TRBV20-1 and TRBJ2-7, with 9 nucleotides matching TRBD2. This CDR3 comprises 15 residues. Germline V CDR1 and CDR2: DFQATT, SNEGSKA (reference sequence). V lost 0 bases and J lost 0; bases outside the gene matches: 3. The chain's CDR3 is CSAREGAGGSYEQYF. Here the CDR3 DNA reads TGCAGTGCTAGAGAGGGAGCGGGAGGCTCCTACGAGCAGTACTTC.

The CDR3 DNA is TGTGCCACCACCAGGGACGGCGAGGGGGGCTACACCTTC. Protein sequence: CATTRDGEGGYTF. The J gene is TRBJ1-2, the V gene TRBV15; D perhaps matches TRBD1 (5 bases). CDR3 length: 13 residues. The V end lost 7 bases, the J end lost 8 bases, and 17 bases lay between the germline ends. Germline V gives CDR1 LNHNV, CDR2 YYDKDF (reference sequence).

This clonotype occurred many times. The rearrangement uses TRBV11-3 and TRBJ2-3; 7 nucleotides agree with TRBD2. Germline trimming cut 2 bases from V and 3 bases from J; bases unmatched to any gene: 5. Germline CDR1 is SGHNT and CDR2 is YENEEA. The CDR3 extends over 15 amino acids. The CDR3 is CASSLRAGFTDTQYF. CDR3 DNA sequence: TGTGCCAGCAGCTTACGAGCGGGATTTACAGATACGCAGTATTTT.

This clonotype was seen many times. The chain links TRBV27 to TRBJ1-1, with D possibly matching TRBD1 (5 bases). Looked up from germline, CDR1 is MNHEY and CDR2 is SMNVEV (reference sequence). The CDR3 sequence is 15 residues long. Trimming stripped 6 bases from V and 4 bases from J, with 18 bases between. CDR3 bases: TGTGCCAGCAGCCCCATGACAGCCCTGGGCACTGAAGCTTTCTTT. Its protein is CASSPMTALGTEAFF.

CDR3 DNA sequence: TGTGCCAGCAGTAAAGCTAGCGGACTCTACAATGAGCAGTTCTTC. As protein: CASSKASGLYNEQFF. The rearrangement joins TRBV27 to TRBJ2-1; 7 bases are a match to TRBD2. Germline V gives CDR1 MNHEY, CDR2 SMNVEV (reference sequence). The CDR3 contains 15 residues. V dropped 5 bases and J dropped 3; count of bases not matched to a gene: 7.

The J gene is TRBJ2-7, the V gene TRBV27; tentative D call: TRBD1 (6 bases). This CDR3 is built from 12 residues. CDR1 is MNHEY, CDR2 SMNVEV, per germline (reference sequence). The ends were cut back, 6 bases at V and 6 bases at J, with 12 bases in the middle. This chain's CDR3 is CASRQGAGEQYF. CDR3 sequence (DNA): TGTGCCAGCAGACAGGGCGCGGGCGAGCAGTACTTC.

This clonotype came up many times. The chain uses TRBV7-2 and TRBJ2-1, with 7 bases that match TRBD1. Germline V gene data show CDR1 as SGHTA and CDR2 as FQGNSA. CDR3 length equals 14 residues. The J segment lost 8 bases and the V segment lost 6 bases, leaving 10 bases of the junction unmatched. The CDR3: CASRFMVGGDEQFF. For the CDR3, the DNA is TGTGCCAGCAGATTTATGGTAGGGGGCGATGAGCAGTTCTTC.

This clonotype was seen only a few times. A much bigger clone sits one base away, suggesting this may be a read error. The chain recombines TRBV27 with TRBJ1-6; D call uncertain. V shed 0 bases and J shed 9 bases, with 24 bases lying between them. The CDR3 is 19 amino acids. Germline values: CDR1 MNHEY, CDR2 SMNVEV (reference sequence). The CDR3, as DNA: TGTGCCAGCAGTTTATCGGCGCATCGCCCTGGAGCTGTTGGTTCACCCCTCCACTTT. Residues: CASSLSAHRPGAVGSPLHF.

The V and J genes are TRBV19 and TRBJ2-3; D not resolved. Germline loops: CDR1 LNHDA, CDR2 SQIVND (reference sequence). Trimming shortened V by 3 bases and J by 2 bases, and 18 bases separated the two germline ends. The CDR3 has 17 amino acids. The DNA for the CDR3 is TGTGCCAGTAGTATCCGACATCCACCTAAGCCCACAGATACGCAGTATTTT. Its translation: CASSIRHPPKPTDTQYF.

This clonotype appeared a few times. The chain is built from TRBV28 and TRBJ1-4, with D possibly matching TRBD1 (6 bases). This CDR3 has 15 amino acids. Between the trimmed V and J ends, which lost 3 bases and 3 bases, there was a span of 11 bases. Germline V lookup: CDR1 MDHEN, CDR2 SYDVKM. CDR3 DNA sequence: TGTGCCAGCAGTTTCGGGGGGCCGGCTAATGAAAAACTGTTTTTT. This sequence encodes CASSFGGPANEKLFF. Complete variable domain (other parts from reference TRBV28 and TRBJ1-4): DVKVTQSSRYLVKRTGEKVFLECVQDMDHENMFWYRQDPGLGLRLIYFSYDVKMKEKGDIPEGYSVSREKKERFSLILESASTNQTSMYLCASSFGGPANEKLFFGSGTQLSVL.

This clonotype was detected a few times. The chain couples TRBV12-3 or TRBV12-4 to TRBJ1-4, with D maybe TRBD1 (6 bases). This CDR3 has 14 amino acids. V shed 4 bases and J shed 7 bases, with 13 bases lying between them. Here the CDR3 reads CASSWRQGSEKLFF. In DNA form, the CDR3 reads TGTGCCAGCAGTTGGCGGCAGGGGAGTGAAAAACTGTTTTTT.

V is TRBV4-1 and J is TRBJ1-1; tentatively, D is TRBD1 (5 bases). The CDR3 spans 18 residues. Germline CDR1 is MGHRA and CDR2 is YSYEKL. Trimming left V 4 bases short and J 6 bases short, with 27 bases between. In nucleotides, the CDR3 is TGCGCCAGCAGCCCCCACCTTACTGCCGGGACCAACAACGCTGAAGCTTTCTTT. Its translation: CASSPHLTAGTNNAEAFF.

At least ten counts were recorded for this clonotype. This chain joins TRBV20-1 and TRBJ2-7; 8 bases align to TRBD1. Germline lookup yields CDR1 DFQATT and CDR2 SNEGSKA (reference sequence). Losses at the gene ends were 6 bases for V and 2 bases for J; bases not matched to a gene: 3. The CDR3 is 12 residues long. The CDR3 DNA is TGCAGTGCAGGACAGGGTACCTACGAGCAGTACTTC. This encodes CSAGQGTYEQYF.

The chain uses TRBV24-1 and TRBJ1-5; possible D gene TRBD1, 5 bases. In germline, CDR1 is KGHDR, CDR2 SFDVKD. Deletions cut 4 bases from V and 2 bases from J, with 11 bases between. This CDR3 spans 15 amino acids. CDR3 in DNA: TGTGCCACCAGTGACCAGGGAACGGGCAATCAGCCCCAGCATTTT. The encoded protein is CATSDQGTGNQPQHF.

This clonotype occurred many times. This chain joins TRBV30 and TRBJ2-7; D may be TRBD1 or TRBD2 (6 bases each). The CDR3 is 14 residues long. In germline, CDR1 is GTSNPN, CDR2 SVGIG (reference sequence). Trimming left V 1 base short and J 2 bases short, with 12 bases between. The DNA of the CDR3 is TGTGCCTGGAGTGGGGGGGCTTCGGCCTACGAGCAGTACTTC. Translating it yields CAWSGGASAYEQYF.

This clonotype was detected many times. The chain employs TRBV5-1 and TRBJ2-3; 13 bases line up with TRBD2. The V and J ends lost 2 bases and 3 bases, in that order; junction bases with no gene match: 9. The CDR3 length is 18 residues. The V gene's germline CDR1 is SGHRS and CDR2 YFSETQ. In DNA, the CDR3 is TGCGCCAGCAGCTTCGTGCGGACTAGCGGGAGTTCTACAGATACGCAGTATTTT. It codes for CASSFVRTSGSSTDTQYF. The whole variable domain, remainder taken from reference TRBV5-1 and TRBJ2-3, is KAGVTQTPRYLIKTRGQQVTLSCSPISGHRSVSWYQQTPGQGLQFLFEYFSETQRNKGNFPGRFSGRQFSNSRSEMNVSTLELGDSALYLCASSFVRTSGSSTDTQYFGPGTRLTVL.